A single sample is the source of the 21 T cell receptor beta chains below, sequenced in a study of cytomegalovirus exposure and HLA in healthy donors. Vbeta (60) and Jbeta (13) primers were used in the PCR. The repertoire was sequenced with immunoSEQ multiplex PCR; TCRdb's copy has only in-frame clones and lacks some. The repertoire holds some 130,000 clones, with about four fifths as singletons. Sequencing input: PBMCs. These receptors originate from a human donor in good health.

The rearrangement links TRBV5-8 to TRBJ1-4; D is ambiguous. In germline, CDR1 is SGHTS, CDR2 YDEGEE. Trimming stripped 2 bases from V and 6 bases from J, with 17 bases between. The CDR3 length is 16 residues. In nucleotides, the CDR3 is TGTGCCAGCAGCTTCGGCCTAGTTAACGCAGATGAAAAACTGTTTTTT. This gives the protein CASSFGLVNADEKLFF.

This chain links TRBV6-5 with TRBJ1-6; possibly TRBD1 for D (5 bases). Germline V gene sequence: CDR1 MNHEY, CDR2 SVGAGI. This CDR3 is 15 amino acids long. The germline V and J ends were trimmed by 6 bases and 3 bases, with 12 bases remaining between them. The CDR3 DNA reads TGTGCCAGCAGGTGGGGCAGCAGCTATAATTCACCCCTCCACTTT. Amino acids: CASRWGSSYNSPLHF.

The V gene is TRBV7-2, the J gene TRBJ2-3; maybe TRBD2 (5 bases). V lost 3 bases to trimming and J lost 0 bases, with 13 bases between them. CDR1 is SGHTA, CDR2 FQGNSA, per germline. The CDR3 totals 16 residues. In DNA, the CDR3 is TGTGCCAGCAGCTTCCGTCGGGATAGGAGCACAGATACGCAGTATTTT. This encodes CASSFRRDRSTDTQYF.

As regards this clone: Germline is not matched at one junction end, which may reflect a read error. This specimen includes other DNA sequences encoding the same CDR3. The chain couples TRBV19 to TRBJ2-7; weak D call: TRBD2 (6 bases). The germline V gene has CDR1 LNHDA and CDR2 SQIVND (reference sequence). CDR3 length equals 13 residues. CDR3: CASSTGVGDEQYF. The CDR3 bases are TGTGCCAGTAGTACGGGGGTTGGGGACGAACAGTACTTC.

The chain links TRBV13 to TRBJ2-5, with 9 nucleotides matching TRBD2. The CDR3 runs to 16 residues. J gave up 5 bases and V 0 bases, and 7 bases lay outside the gene matches. Germline V gene lookup returns CDR1 PRHDT and CDR2 FYEKMQ (reference sequence). The CDR3: CASSLGGGGAGETQYF. CDR3 nucleotides: TGTGCCAGCAGCTTAGGAGGCGGGGGGGCCGGTGAGACCCAGTACTTC.

V gene TRBV23-1 combines with J gene TRBJ1-5; D is ambiguous. TRBV23-1 is an ORF, and what it does is uncertain. The CDR3 is 15 residues long. V gave up 3 bases and J gave up 4 bases, with 13 bases separating them. The CDR3 spells CASSHYRVSNQPQHF. Here the CDR3 DNA reads TGCGCCAGCAGTCACTACCGGGTCTCGAATCAGCCCCAGCATTTT.

The chain is built from TRBV9 and TRBJ2-3; 7 positions match TRBD1. The J segment lost 3 bases and the V segment lost 4 bases, leaving 5 bases of the junction unmatched. Germline V gene lookup returns CDR1 SGDLS and CDR2 YYNGEE. This CDR3 has 14 residues. For the CDR3, the DNA is TGTGCCAGCAGCCTAGAGACAGGGACAGATACGCAGTATTTT. The encoded protein is CASSLETGTDTQYF. Full variable domain (missing parts from reference TRBV9 and TRBJ2-3): DSGVTQTPKHLITATGQRVTLRCSPRSGDLSVYWYQQSLDQGLQFLIQYYNGEERAKGNILERFSAQQFPDLHSELNLSSLELGDSALYFCASSLETGTDTQYFGPGTRLTVL.

The CDR3 DNA sequence: TGTGCCAGCAGCTTCGGTGTCACTGAAGCTTTCTTT. Its translation is CASSFGVTEAFF. This chain uses TRBV7-9 with TRBJ1-1; no clear D. Germline lookup yields CDR1 SEHNR and CDR2 FQNEAQ (reference sequence). The CDR3 has 12 amino acids. V lost 3 bases and J lost 4, with 6 bases in between.

The V and J genes are TRBV11-1 and TRBJ2-1; 7 bases map to TRBD1. With 5 bases clipped from V and 2 bases from J, the junction kept 6 bases outside the gene matches. Germline V gives CDR1 SGHAT, CDR2 FQDESV (reference sequence). The CDR3 sequence is 15 residues long. The CDR3 bases are TGTGCCAGCAGCGCAGGGGGAGAAGCCTACAATGAGCAGTTCTTC. Its protein is CASSAGGEAYNEQFF.

The J gene is TRBJ1-5, the V gene TRBV7-9, with D perhaps matching TRBD1 (5 bases). Germline V gives CDR1 SEHNR, CDR2 FQNEAQ (reference sequence). The V end was cut by 2 bases, the J end by 0 bases, with 8 bases between. This CDR3 contains 15 residues. This CDR3 reads CASSLFQGSNQPQHF. CDR3 in DNA: TGTGCCAGCAGCTTATTCCAGGGTAGCAATCAGCCCCAGCATTTT.

The chain couples TRBV5-8 to TRBJ2-7; 8 positions match TRBD2. CDR1 is SGHTS, CDR2 YDEGEE, per germline. This CDR3 spans 15 amino acids. V gave up 0 bases and J gave up 3 bases; unmatched junction bases: 5. The CDR3 region is CASSLAGGGDYEQYF. CDR3 sequence (DNA): TGTGCCAGCAGCTTGGCGGGAGGGGGGGACTACGAGCAGTACTTC.

This clone appeared once. CDR3 nucleotides: TGTGCCAGCAGTGAACAGTTTTATTTTAGGGGTTCTGGGGCCAACGTCCTGACTTTC. This translates into CASSEQFYFRGSGANVLTF. The rearrangement joins TRBV6-1 to TRBJ2-6, with D possibly TRBD1 on 5 matching bases. Between the trimmed V and J ends, which lost 2 bases and 1 base, there was a span of 18 bases. Germline lookup yields CDR1 MNHNS and CDR2 SASEGT. CDR3 size: 19 residues.

This rearrangement joins TRBV11-2 to TRBJ1-1; D not certain. Trimming cost V 1 base and J 1 base, with 7 bases left between them. The CDR3 contains 14 residues. Germline V lookup: CDR1 SGHAT, CDR2 FQNNGV. The CDR3 DNA sequence: TGTGCCAGCAGCTTAGGTGTTCAGAACACTGAAGCTTTCTTT. It codes for CASSLGVQNTEAFF.

The V and J genes are TRBV11-3 and TRBJ2-7; unclear D gene. Germline-derived CDR1 and CDR2 are SGHNT and YENEEA. Trimming removed 1 base from V and 4 bases from J, with 17 bases in between. The CDR3 extends over 16 amino acids. The CDR3 nucleotides read TGTGCCAGCAGCTTAGTACATTTCGTACACCAATACGAGCAGTACTTC. Translation: CASSLVHFVHQYEQYF.

The chain combines TRBV11-2 with TRBJ1-4, with D unresolved. CDR1 SGHAT and CDR2 FQNNGV come from the germline V gene. The CDR3 totals 15 residues. V lost 5 bases and J 2 bases, leaving 12 bases between the germline ends. The CDR3: CASSPISGTNEKLFF. CDR3 coding DNA: TGTGCCAGCAGCCCGATTTCGGGGACTAATGAAAAACTGTTTTTT. Drawing the rest from reference TRBV11-2 and TRBJ1-4, the complete variable domain is EAGVAQSPRYKIIEKRQSVAFWCNPISGHATLYWYQQILGQGPKLLIQFQNNGVVDDSQLPKDRFSAERLKGVDSTLKIQPAKLEDSAVYLCASSPISGTNEKLFFGSGTQLSVL.

This rearrangement joins TRBV2 to TRBJ1-4; 9 positions match TRBD1. With V trimmed by 10 bases and J by 6 bases, 9 bases remained unmatched. This CDR3 has 14 amino acids. Germline CDR1 reads SNHLY; CDR2 reads FYNNEI. CDR3 bases: TGTGCCACAGGACCGGACAGGGGTTATGAAAAACTGTTTTTT. It codes for CATGPDRGYEKLFF.

This chain connects TRBV6-1 to TRBJ2-1; D gene unclear. Germline CDR1 and CDR2: MNHNS and SASEGT. The CDR3 consists of 11 residues. Between the trimmed V and J ends, which lost 5 bases and 7 bases, there was a span of 6 bases. The CDR3, as DNA: TGTGCCAGCAGTTTCGGTAATGAGCAGTTCTTC. It translates to CASSFGNEQFF.

This clone has more than one count but fewer than ten. This sequence joins TRBV29-1 and TRBJ2-2, with 8 bases that match TRBD1. Per germline, CDR1 SQVTM and CDR2 ANQGSEA. The length of the CDR3 is 14 residues. The trim removed 6 bases at V and 2 bases at J, leaving 5 bases unmatched. The CDR3 here is CSVLTGVNTGELFF. The CDR3 nucleotides read TGCAGCGTGTTGACAGGGGTTAACACCGGGGAGCTGTTTTTT.

The rearrangement joins TRBV18 to TRBJ2-5; 7 bases align to TRBD1. Germline V CDR1 and CDR2: KGHSH, LQKENI. The V and J ends lost 6 bases and 5 bases, in that order; junction bases with no gene match: 12. This CDR3 is built from 15 residues. CDR3 loop: CASSDRTDRAETQYF. The CDR3 DNA reads TGTGCCAGCTCCGACAGGACAGACAGGGCCGAGACCCAGTACTTC.

The genes are TRBV19 and TRBJ1-1, with D hard to call. Deletions cut 6 bases from V and 1 base from J, with 9 bases between. The CDR3 has 13 residues. Germline V lookup: CDR1 LNHDA, CDR2 SQIVND (reference sequence). CDR3 nucleotides: TGTGCCAGTAGATTTACGGGGAACACTGAAGCTTTCTTT. Translated, it gives CASRFTGNTEAFF.

A single count supports this clone. The identical CDR3 is also encoded by other nucleotide sequences in the sample. This chain uses TRBV11-2 with TRBJ2-3; D call uncertain. The CDR3 contains 14 residues. V was pared by 0 bases and J by 1 base, with 5 bases between. Germline values: CDR1 SGHAT, CDR2 FQNNGV. CDR3: CASSLDRGTDTQYF. CDR3 bases: TGTGCCAGCAGCTTAGATCGGGGCACAGATACGCAGTATTTT. Using reference TRBV11-2 and TRBJ2-3 for the parts outside the CDR3, the full variable domain is EAGVAQSPRYKIIEKRQSVAFWCNPISGHATLYWYQQILGQGPKLLIQFQNNGVVDDSQLPKDRFSAERLKGVDSTLKIQPAKLEDSAVYLCASSLDRGTDTQYFGPGTRLTVL.